A selection of T cell receptor beta chains follows, all from one sample in a study of T cell responses to AZD1222 COVID-19 vaccine. Libraries were prepared by immunoSEQ multiplex PCR; TCRdb keeps only in-frame clonotypes and omits some of them. The data contain about 160,000 clones, 88% of them singletons. The sample was peripheral blood, taken 28 days after the second AZD1222 dose. Receptors originate from an adult who received the AZD1222 COVID-19 vaccine. Each CDR3 is given with its conserved first and last residue. Fields, in order: CDR3 DNA, CDR3 protein, V gene, J gene, D gene. D genes are given only for firm matches.

CDR3 DNA: TGCGCCAGCAGCCAAGAACATAGCCTTTCGAACTATGGCTACACCTTC
CDR3 protein: CASSQEHSLSNYGYTF
V gene: TRBV4-3
J gene: TRBJ1-2
D gene: .

CDR3 DNA: TGTGCCAGCAGTGAAGGAACCGAACATACGCAGTATTTT
CDR3 protein: CASSEGTEHTQYF
V gene: TRBV6-1
J gene: TRBJ2-3
D gene: .

CDR3 DNA: TGCGCCAGCAGCCCTACAGGGGGCGGTTCGGTCACTGCTAACTATGGCTACACCTTC
CDR3 protein: CASSPTGGGSVTANYGYTF
V gene: TRBV5-1
J gene: TRBJ1-2
D gene: TRBD1

CDR3 DNA: TGTGCCATCTCCGGTGGGGGACAGGGAATAAACACTGAAGCTTTCTTT
CDR3 protein: CAISGGGQGINTEAFF
V gene: TRBV10-3
J gene: TRBJ1-1
D gene: TRBD1

CDR3 DNA: TGTGCCAGCAGCTCCCGGCCAGCACCTGACAATGAGCAGTTCTTC
CDR3 protein: CASSSRPAPDNEQFF
V gene: TRBV7-3
J gene: TRBJ2-1
D gene: .

CDR3 DNA: TGTGCCAGTAGGGGGACAGGGGGAACAGATACGCAGTATTTT
CDR3 protein: CASRGTGGTDTQYF
V gene: TRBV27
J gene: TRBJ2-3
D gene: TRBD1

CDR3 DNA: TGCGCCAGCAGTGTAGCAGGGGGATTCTCACCCCTCCACTTT
CDR3 protein: CASSVAGGFSPLHF
V gene: TRBV10-1
J gene: TRBJ1-6
D gene: TRBD1

CDR3 DNA: TGTGCCAGCAGCGCCCGGGACAGGGCCGCTGAAGCTTTCTTT
CDR3 protein: CASSARDRAAEAFF
V gene: TRBV7-8
J gene: TRBJ1-1
D gene: TRBD1

CDR3 DNA: TGTGCCAGCAGCTTGGGGACTAGCGGGGGATACAATGAGCAGTTCTTC
CDR3 protein: CASSLGTSGGYNEQFF
V gene: TRBV7-6
J gene: TRBJ2-1
D gene: TRBD2

CDR3 DNA: TGTGCCTCCCAAACAGGAAAGTCACCCCTCCACTTT
CDR3 protein: CASQTGKSPLHF
V gene: TRBV30
J gene: TRBJ1-6
D gene: .

CDR3 DNA: TGCGCCAGCAGCTCGACCGGGACCGTGAATGAAAAACTGTTTTTT
CDR3 protein: CASSSTGTVNEKLFF
V gene: TRBV5-1
J gene: TRBJ1-4
D gene: .

CDR3 DNA: TGTGCCAGCAGGGAACAGGGGGGAAACTACGAGCAGTACTTC
CDR3 protein: CASREQGGNYEQYF
V gene: TRBV2
J gene: TRBJ2-7
D gene: TRBD1

CDR3 DNA: TGTGCCAGCAGCCAAAACCTCCGGGAGGCGAATGGCTACACCTTC
CDR3 protein: CASSQNLREANGYTF
V gene: TRBV16
J gene: TRBJ1-2
D gene: .

CDR3 DNA: TGTGCCAGCAGCGTCGGCAGCTCCTACGAGCAGTACTTC
CDR3 protein: CASSVGSSYEQYF
V gene: TRBV9
J gene: TRBJ2-7
D gene: .

CDR3 DNA: TGTGCCTGGAGGGCGGGGACAGTTGGCCAGCCCCAGCATTTT
CDR3 protein: CAWRAGTVGQPQHF
V gene: TRBV30
J gene: TRBJ1-5
D gene: TRBD1

CDR3 DNA: TGTGCCACCAGTGATTTGCAGGGGTACGGGCAGTTCTTC
CDR3 protein: CATSDLQGYGQFF
V gene: TRBV24-1
J gene: TRBJ2-1
D gene: .

CDR3 DNA: TGTGCCAGCAGGCCTCCTAGCGGAGAGCAGTTCTTC
CDR3 protein: CASRPPSGEQFF
V gene: TRBV7-2
J gene: TRBJ2-1
D gene: TRBD2

CDR3 DNA: TGTGCCAGCATCCCAGCGGGGGGACCCTACGAGCAGTACTTC
CDR3 protein: CASIPAGGPYEQYF
V gene: TRBV6-5
J gene: TRBJ2-7
D gene: TRBD2

CDR3 DNA: TGTGCCAGCAGCGCTAGCGGTAACACAGATACGCAGTATTTT
CDR3 protein: CASSASGNTDTQYF
V gene: TRBV9
J gene: TRBJ2-3
D gene: TRBD2